The entry below describes one T cell receptor (beta chain). Its antigen is undetermined. Some clones are missing from TCRdb's copy, which holds only in-frame ones; the method was immunoSEQ multiplex PCR. The table shows fewer than 110,000 clones, with 87% occurring only once. The germline gives CDR1 KGHDR, CDR2 SFDVKD. This CDR3 contains 14 residues. Between the trimmed V and J ends, which lost 5 bases and 1 base, there was a span of 8 bases. The data were obtained in a study of T cell responses to AZD1222 COVID-19 vaccine. Regarding the study as a whole: No day 14 peak samples; only post-peak repertoires were characterized. It should be noted that donors were predominantly white British and more often female, and clonal diversity was possibly underestimated.

This chain connects TRBV24-1 to TRBJ1-5; perhaps TRBD1 as D (5 bases). The sequence came from an adult who received the AZD1222 COVID-19 vaccine. The material was peripheral blood, obtained 28 days after the second AZD1222 dose. CDR3 sequence: CATSGWDSNQPQHF. CDR3 sequence (DNA): TGTGCCACCAGTGGTTGGGACAGCAATCAGCCCCAGCATTTT.